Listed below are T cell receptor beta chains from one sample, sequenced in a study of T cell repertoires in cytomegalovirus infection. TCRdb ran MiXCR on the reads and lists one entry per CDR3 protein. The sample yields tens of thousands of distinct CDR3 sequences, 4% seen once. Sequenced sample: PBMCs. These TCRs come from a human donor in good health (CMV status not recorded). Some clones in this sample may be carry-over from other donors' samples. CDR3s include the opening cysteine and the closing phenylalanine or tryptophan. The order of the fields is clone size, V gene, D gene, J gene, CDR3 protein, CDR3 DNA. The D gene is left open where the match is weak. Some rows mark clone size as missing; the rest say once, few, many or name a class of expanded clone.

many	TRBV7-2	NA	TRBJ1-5	CASSLRFNQPQHF	TGTGCCAGCAGCTTAAGGTTCAATCAGCCCCAGCATTTT
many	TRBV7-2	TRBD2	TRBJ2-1	CASSSWPSGVYNEQFF	TGTGCCAGCAGCTCGTGGCCTAGCGGGGTTTACAATGAGCAGTTCTTC
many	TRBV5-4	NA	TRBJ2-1	CASSVAGVYNEQFF	TGTGCCAGCAGCGTCGCAGGTGTCTACAATGAGCAGTTCTTC
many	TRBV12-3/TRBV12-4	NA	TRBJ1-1	CASREFTGEAFF	TGTGCCAGCAGGGAGTTCACCGGGGAAGCTTTCTTT
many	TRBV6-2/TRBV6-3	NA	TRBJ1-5	CASSSLPGAGNQPQHF	TGTGCCAGCAGTTCACTGCCAGGGGCAGGGAATCAGCCCCAGCATTTT
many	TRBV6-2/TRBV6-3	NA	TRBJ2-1	CASRDPPVTNEQFF	TGTGCCAGCAGAGACCCTCCAGTGACTAATGAGCAGTTCTTC
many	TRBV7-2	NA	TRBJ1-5	CASSLSSASRQPQHF	TGTGCCAGCAGCTTAAGTTCGGCCAGCCGTCAGCCCCAGCATTTT
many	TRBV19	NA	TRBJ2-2	CASSPANTGELFF	TGTGCCAGTAGTCCTGCGAACACCGGGGAGCTGTTTTTT
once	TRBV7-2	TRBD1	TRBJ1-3	CASSLGAVGQGGHTIYF	TGTGCCAGCAGCTTAGGGGCGGTGGGACAGGGAGGGCACACCATATATTTT
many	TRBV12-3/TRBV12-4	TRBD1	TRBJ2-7	CASSGPLAGGTLTYEQYF	TGTGCCAGCAGCGGCCCGTTGGCAGGGGGCACCCTGACCTACGAGCAGTACTTC
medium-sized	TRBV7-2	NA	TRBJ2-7	CASSLEVAYEQYF	TGTGCCAGCAGCTTAGAGGTAGCCTACGAGCAGTACTTC
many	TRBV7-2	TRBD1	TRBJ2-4	CASSLALGTGRNIQYF	TGTGCCAGCAGCTTAGCTCTTGGGACAGGGCGAAACATTCAGTACTTC
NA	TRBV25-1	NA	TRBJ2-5	CASSEYIRGFGRLRQETQYF	TGTGCCAGCAGTGAATATATTCGAGGGTTCGGTCGGCTTCGGCAAGAGACCCAGTACTTC
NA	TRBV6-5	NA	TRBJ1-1	CASSYRGVGGAFF	TGTGCCAGCAGTTACCGTGGGGTGGGTGGAGCTTTCTTT
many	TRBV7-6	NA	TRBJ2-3	CASSFPLAQGADTQYF	TGTGCCAGCAGCTTTCCACTAGCCCAAGGGGCAGATACGCAGTATTTT
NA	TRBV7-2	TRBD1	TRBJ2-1	CASSGRQGGILNEQFF	TGTGCCAGCAGCGGGCGACAGGGGGGGATTCTGAATGAGCAGTTCTTC
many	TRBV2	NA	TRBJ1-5	CASSERRGMGNQPQHF	TGTGCCAGCAGTGAAAGAAGGGGCATGGGCAATCAGCCCCAGCATTTT
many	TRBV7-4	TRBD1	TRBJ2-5	CASSNRDRVAETQYF	TGTGCCAGCAGCAACCGGGACAGGGTAGCGGAGACCCAGTACTTC
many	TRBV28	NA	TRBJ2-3	CASRRATSTDTQYF	TGTGCCAGCAGGCGGGCTACTAGCACAGATACGCAGTATTTT
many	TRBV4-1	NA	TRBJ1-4	CASSSTPTWNEKLFF	TGCGCCAGCAGCTCCACACCCACCTGGAATGAAAAACTGTTTTTT
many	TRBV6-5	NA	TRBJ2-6	CASSYSQATGANVLTF	TGTGCCAGCAGTTACTCGCAAGCGACTGGGGCCAACGTCCTGACTTTC
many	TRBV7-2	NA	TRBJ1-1	CASSLVGYTEAFF	TGTGCCAGCAGCTTAGTCGGGTACACTGAAGCTTTCTTT
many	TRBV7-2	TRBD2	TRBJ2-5	CASRVREYQETQYF	TGTGCCAGCAGGGTGCGGGAGTACCAAGAGACCCAGTACTTC
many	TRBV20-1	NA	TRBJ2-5	CSARSTQETQYF	TGCAGTGCTAGGTCTACCCAAGAGACCCAGTACTTC
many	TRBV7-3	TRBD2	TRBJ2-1	CASSLGLAGFDEQFF	TGTGCCAGCAGCTTAGGGCTAGCGGGATTCGATGAGCAGTTCTTC
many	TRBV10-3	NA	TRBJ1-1	CAIRGGGTTEAFF	TGTGCCATCAGGGGGGGAGGGACAACTGAAGCTTTCTTT
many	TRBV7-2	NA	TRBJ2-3	CASSLVAADTQYF	TGTGCCAGCAGCTTAGTTGCCGCAGATACGCAGTATTTT
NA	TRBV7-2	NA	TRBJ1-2	CASMGTQRGGYTF	TGTGCCAGCATGGGGACGCAAAGGGGCGGCTACACCTTC
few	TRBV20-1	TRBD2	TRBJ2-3	CSARVTSGRTSTDTQYF	TGCAGTGCTAGAGTCACGAGCGGGAGGACTAGCACAGATACGCAGTATTTT
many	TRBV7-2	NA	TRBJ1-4	CASSLGGRVIEKLFF	TGTGCCAGCAGCTTAGGTGGCAGGGTCATTGAAAAACTGTTTTTT
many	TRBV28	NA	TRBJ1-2	CASSLFGSVRYGYTF	TGTGCCAGCAGTTTATTCGGTTCAGTTCGGTATGGCTACACCTTC
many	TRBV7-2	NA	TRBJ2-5	CASGRLEGPETQYF	TGTGCCAGCGGGCGGCTTGAGGGCCCCGAGACCCAGTACTTC
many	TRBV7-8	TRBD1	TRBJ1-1	CASSSPGQGYGDTEAFF	TGTGCCAGCAGCTCGCCTGGACAGGGGTACGGGGACACTGAAGCTTTCTTT
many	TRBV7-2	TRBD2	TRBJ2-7	CASSPTSGRKGYEQYF	TGTGCCAGCAGCCCGACTAGCGGGAGGAAGGGTTACGAGCAGTACTTC
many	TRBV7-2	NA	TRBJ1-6	CASSRDGNSPLHF	TGTGCCAGCAGCCGGGACGGCAATTCACCCCTCCACTTT
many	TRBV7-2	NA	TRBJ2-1	CASSLAGTSPYNEQFF	TGTGCCAGCAGCTTAGCCGGGACTTCACCTTACAATGAGCAGTTCTTC
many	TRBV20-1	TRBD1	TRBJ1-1	CSAAKGALTEAFF	TGCAGTGCCGCGAAGGGGGCTCTGACTGAAGCTTTCTTT
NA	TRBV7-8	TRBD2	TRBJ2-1	CASSWPETSGGPLNEQFF	TGTGCCAGCAGCTGGCCCGAAACTAGCGGGGGTCCTCTCAATGAGCAGTTCTTC
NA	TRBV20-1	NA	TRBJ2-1	CSARDPRRAEQFF	TGCAGTGCTAGAGACCCTAGAAGGGCTGAGCAGTTCTTC
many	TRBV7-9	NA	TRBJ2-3	CASSLTNQGRRNTQYF	TGTGCCAGCAGCTTAACAAATCAGGGGCGTCGAAATACGCAGTATTTT
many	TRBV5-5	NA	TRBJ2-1	CASSFARGTYNEQFF	TGTGCCAGCAGCTTCGCCAGGGGTACCTACAATGAGCAGTTCTTC
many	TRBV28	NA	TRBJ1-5	CASSFGGSSNQPQHF	TGTGCCAGCAGTTTCGGCGGAAGTAGCAATCAGCCCCAGCATTTT
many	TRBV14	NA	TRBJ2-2	CASRSNAGMIGELFF	TGTGCCAGCAGATCTAATGCGGGAATGATCGGGGAGCTGTTTTTT
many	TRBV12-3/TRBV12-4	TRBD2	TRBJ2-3	CASRRTSQASGADTQYF	TGTGCCAGCAGAAGAACCAGCCAGGCTAGCGGGGCCGATACGCAGTATTTT
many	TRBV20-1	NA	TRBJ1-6	CSARDFGSNSPLHF	TGCAGTGCTAGAGATTTCGGGTCCAATTCACCCCTCCACTTT
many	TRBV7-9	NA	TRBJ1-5	CASSLGGEQPQHF	TGTGCCAGCAGCTTAGGGGGGGAGCAGCCCCAGCATTTT
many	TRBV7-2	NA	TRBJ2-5	CASSLEVGLETQYF	TGTGCCAGCAGCTTAGAGGTTGGGCTAGAGACCCAGTACTTC
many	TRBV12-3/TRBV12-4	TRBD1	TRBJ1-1	CASRWAGQGATEAFF	TGTGCCAGCAGGTGGGCCGGACAGGGGGCAACTGAAGCTTTCTTT
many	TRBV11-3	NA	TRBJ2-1	CASSVINEQFF	TGTGCCAGCAGCGTTATTAATGAGCAGTTCTTC
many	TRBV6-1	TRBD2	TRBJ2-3	CASRRTSGLRTDTQYF	TGTGCCAGCAGGAGGACTAGCGGGCTCCGCACAGATACGCAGTATTTT